This TCR beta chain was captured by sequencing in a study of blood T cells in healthy people across ages. This clonotype occurred a few times. Primers used in a second PCR of about 6 to 11 cycles were a sample-barcoded 5' primer and a J-beta primer mix. TCRdb re-called the 5' RACE reads through MiXCR, storing one row per CDR3 protein. The sample yields roughly 830,000 distinct CDR3 sequences, 62% seen once. Caucasian individuals from Russia who were healthy and aged 6 to 90 acted as donors. Sample: blood. The TCR was taken from a man aged 25 to 40 in good health.

The CDR3 sequence: CASSGDRGYNEQFF. The DNA of the CDR3 is TGTGCCAGCAGTGGGGACAGGGGGTACAATGAGCAGTTCTTC. The V gene is TRBV12-3 or TRBV12-4, the J gene TRBJ2-1; 11 nucleotides align to TRBD1. There are 14 residues in the CDR3. Unmatched junction bases numbered 1, after V lost 5 bases and J lost 4 bases.